This TCR beta chain was retrieved from a study of identical twins. Regarding the study as a whole: Cord blood beta clonotypes that were abundant carried fewer insertions, and memory repertoires showed no such trend. The presence of invariant MAIT and iNKT cells could partly confound analyses of zero-insertion sequences.

Template switching created a universal primer site, and the cDNA included unique molecular identifiers. TCRdb reprocessed the 5' RACE reads with MiXCR, giving one entry per CDR3 protein. The data show 260,000 or so distinct CDR3 sequences, 7.5% seen once. With 2 bases removed from V and 5 bases from J, the gap between germline ends came to 10 bases. In germline, CDR1 is MNHEY, CDR2 SMNVEV (reference sequence). This CDR3 region has 14 residues. This clonotype was counted many times. Its antigen is currently unknown. These data were likewise used in another study, on yellow fever vaccine responses in identical twins. That report adds: After vaccination, twins' T cell response reportedly seemed partly convergent, partly personalized.

The receptor was isolated from a woman younger than 35 in good health. The chain uses TRBV27 and TRBJ2-1; D possibly corresponds to TRBD2 (6 bases). Sequencing was performed on CD8+ T cells sorted from blood. The CDR3 protein is CASSLAGGNNEQFF. CDR3 nucleotide sequence: TGTGCCAGCAGTTTAGCGGGCGGGAACAATGAGCAGTTCTTC.